Presented here are 9 T cell receptor beta chains from one specimen sequenced in a study of blood T cell repertoires in COVID-19. Using immunoSEQ multiplex PCR, the repertoire was profiled, and TCRdb retains in-frame clones only, with some absent. This sample yields around 190,000 clones, of which around 85% are seen a single time; less than 9% belongs to the top ten. The sample consisted of peripheral blood. Receptor source: a woman aged 55-69 years with acute or convalescent COVID-19.

Points on this clone: Mismatch with germline at one junction end may stem from a read error. The chain joins TRBV3-1 (or the pseudogene TRBV3-2) to TRBJ1-2; possible D gene TRBD1, 5 bases. Per the germline V gene, CDR1 is LGHDT and CDR2 is YNNKEL (reference sequence). This CDR3 spans 14 amino acids. CDR3 residues: CASRQGATRYGYTF. The CDR3 region has the DNA TGTGCCAGCAGACAAGGGGCCACAAGATATGGCTACACCTTC.

This chain links TRBV6-5 with TRBJ2-5; 10 bases agree with TRBD2. J gave up 7 bases and V 7 bases, and 9 bases lay outside the gene matches. This CDR3 comprises 14 residues. The germline CDR1 and CDR2 sequences are MNHEY and SVGAGI. In DNA form, the CDR3 reads TGTGCCAGCATCCTAGCGGGAGACCGGGGGACCCAGTACTTC. It is translated as CASILAGDRGTQYF.

The V and J genes are TRBV6-2 or TRBV6-3 and TRBJ2-7; the D gene is possibly TRBD1 (5 bases). The germline V gene encodes CDR1 MNHEY and CDR2 SVGEGT. The CDR3 has 13 amino acids. The V gene lost 2 bases and the J gene lost 5 bases, with 10 bases spanning the gap. CDR3 nucleotides: TGTGCCAGCAGTTACGGGGCGTGGGACGAGCAGTACGTC. Protein: CASSYGAWDEQYV.

This clone was counted a single time. CDR3 loop: CASSLASSGNYNEQFF. Written as DNA, the CDR3 is TGTGCCAGCAGCTTAGCGTCTAGCGGGAACTACAATGAGCAGTTCTTC. The chain recombines TRBV13 with TRBJ2-1, with 9 bases that match TRBD2. The length of the CDR3 is 16 residues. V lost 1 base, J lost 3 bases, and 4 bases stayed unmatched. Germline CDR1 PRHDT, CDR2 FYEKMQ (reference sequence).

A few counts support this clone. The J gene is TRBJ1-5, the V gene TRBV15; no firm D call. CDR3 length: 16 amino acids. Deletions cut 2 bases from V and 5 bases from J, with 16 bases between. The germline gives CDR1 LNHNV, CDR2 YYDKDF (reference sequence). CDR3 residues: CATSRPTTEPDQPQHF. The CDR3 bases are TGTGCCACCAGCAGACCTACCACAGAGCCCGATCAGCCCCAGCATTTT.

This sequence joins TRBV28 and TRBJ2-7, with D hard to call. The CDR3 covers 11 residues. Between the trimmed V and J ends, which lost 7 bases and 6 bases, there was a span of 10 bases. Germline V gene lookup returns CDR1 MDHEN and CDR2 SYDVKM. CDR3 DNA: TGTGCCAGCACCACCACGGGCGAGCAGTACTTC. This translates into CASTTTGEQYF.

J is TRBJ2-1 and V is TRBV9, with D possibly being TRBD1 (5 bases). CDR1 and CDR2 (germline): SGDLS, YYNGEE. The V and J ends lost 4 bases and 7 bases respectively, with 18 bases between them. The CDR3 runs 15 residues. As DNA, the CDR3 is TGTGCCAGCAGCCCACAGGTGGGGCGCCTTAATGAGCAGTTCTTC. This encodes CASSPQVGRLNEQFF. Full variable domain (rest looked up from reference TRBV9 and TRBJ2-1): DSGVTQTPKHLITATGQRVTLRCSPRSGDLSVYWYQQSLDQGLQFLIQYYNGEERAKGNILERFSAQQFPDLHSELNLSSLELGDSALYFCASSPQVGRLNEQFFGPGTRLTVL.

This sequence joins TRBV18 and TRBJ1-5; tentative D call: TRBD1 (6 bases). Germline-derived CDR1 and CDR2 are KGHSH and LQKENI. V was shortened by 3 bases and J by 5 bases, with 11 bases between the two germline ends. The CDR3 covers 14 residues. CDR3: CASSPTGPDQPQHF. As DNA, the CDR3 is TGTGCCAGCTCACCGACAGGTCCTGATCAGCCCCAGCATTTT.

V gene TRBV11-3 combines with J gene TRBJ2-1; 7 bases line up with TRBD2. Germline V gene sequence: CDR1 SGHNT, CDR2 YENEEA. This CDR3 is 15 amino acids long. V shed 5 bases, J shed 6 bases, and the junction held 10 bases outside the gene matches. CDR3 sequence: CASSLTGGGGNEQFF. CDR3 nucleotides: TGTGCCAGCAGCCTAACGGGAGGAGGAGGCAATGAGCAGTTCTTC.